This T cell receptor beta chain was captured in a study of blood T cell repertoires in COVID-19. Study context: COVID-19 samples, acute and convalescent, were from the United States, Italy and Spain. PBMCs, B-cell-depleted T cells, or T cells provided the cDNA or gDNA that made up the material.

In the authors' workflow: Scientists estimated how many nucleated cells there were by amplifying reference gene primers. The method was immunoSEQ multiplex PCR; TCRdb's version includes in-frame clones alone and lacks a portion of them. V and J calls and clone size come straight from that table; D and trimming were deduced from the DNA. The sample includes over 65,000 clones, around 90% of them seen just once. CDR1 is KGHSH and CDR2 is LQKENI in the germline V gene. V was clipped by 3 bases and J by 0 bases, with 5 bases between them. CDR3 length equals 13 residues. The TCR sequence derives from a woman aged 80 or over with acute or convalescent COVID-19. Source material: peripheral blood. The chain joins TRBV18 to TRBJ1-1, with D maybe TRBD1 (5 bases). Written as DNA, the CDR3 is TGTGCCAGCTCACCGGACATGAACACTGAAGCTTTCTTT. Residues: CASSPDMNTEAFF.